Presented here are 27 T cell receptor beta chains from one specimen sequenced in a study of tumor and adjacent non-tumor tissue in lung cancer. No cell sorting was done before RNA was extracted from the tissue. The normal lung tissue was taken more than 3 cm from the tumor edge. A modified ARM-PCR protocol with three rounds of nested PCR amplified TCRbeta. One entry per CDR3 protein, called by TCRdb with MiXCR from the multiplex PCR reads. The sample lists 80,000 to 130,000 distinct CDR3 sequences, less than 75% occurring once. Sequenced sample: distant non-tumor lung tissue. These TCRs come from a young man with non-small cell lung cancer.

A note on this clonotype: The conserved closing phenylalanine or tryptophan is absent in this CDR3, likely reflecting a read error. CDR3 nucleotides: TGTGCCAGCAGCCAAGAGGGTGATGAGCAGTTCTTA. Its translation is CASSQEGDEQFL. The genes are TRBV4-2 and TRBJ2-1; D is undetermined. Germline assignment: CDR1 LGHNA and CDR2 YNFKEQ. This CDR3 has 12 residues. Between the trimmed V and J ends, which lost 0 bases and 8 bases, there was a span of 5 bases.

V and J are TRBV4-1 and TRBJ2-7; 8 bases line up with TRBD2. Trimming removed 0 bases from V and 13 bases from J; junction bases left unmatched: 17. In germline, CDR1 is MGHRA, CDR2 YSYEKL. The CDR3 extends over 16 amino acids. CDR3 in amino acids: CASSQDEAGGTYEHYF. The CDR3 region has the DNA TGCGCCAGCAGCCAAGATGAGGCGGGAGGTACGTACGAACATTACTTC.

This chain links TRBV7-9 with TRBJ1-2; perhaps TRBD1 as D (5 bases). Germline V lookup: CDR1 SEHNR, CDR2 FQNEAQ (reference sequence). V shed 7 bases and J shed 1 base, with 19 bases lying between them. This CDR3 is 16 amino acids long. The CDR3 DNA reads as TGTGCCAGCATCTCCGGGGGGGGAAAGCTTAACTATGGCTACACCTTC. Translating it yields CASISGGGKLNYGYTF.

This clonotype appeared a few times. One junction end does not reproduce the germline sequence, and a read error may be involved. The gene calls are TRBV20-1 and TRBJ1-5, with a possible D match to TRBD1 (5 bases). CDR1 and CDR2 (germline): DFQATT, SNEGSKA (reference sequence). CDR3 length: 16 residues. The CDR3 sequence is CSARDFQGYSNQPRHF. In DNA form, the CDR3 reads TGCAGTGCTAGAGACTTCCAGGGTTATAGCAATCAGCCCCGGCATTTT.

About this clonotype itself: Germline and junction disagree at one end, which may indicate a read error. The chain couples TRBV6-5 to TRBJ1-1; TRBD1 matches 7 bases. This CDR3 has 12 residues. In germline, CDR1 is MNHEY, CDR2 SVGAGI. CDR3 nucleotide sequence: TGTGTCAGCAGTTACGTGACAGGGGAAGCTTTCTTT. Translating it yields CVSSYVTGEAFF.

Concerning this clonotype: At one of its ends the junction is not consistent with the germline gene, which may arise from a read error. The chain is built from TRBV5-6 and TRBJ1-1, with D possibly matching TRBD1 (6 bases). CDR3 length: 12 amino acids. Germline V gives CDR1 SGHDT, CDR2 YYEEEE. The CDR3 reads CASRQGFTEAVF. DNA of the CDR3: TGTGCCAGTCGGCAGGGGTTCACTGAAGCTGTCTTT.

Notes on this clonotype: A junction end diverges from the germline sequence, so it may reflect a read error. This sequence joins TRBV28 and TRBJ2-1; D possibly corresponds to TRBD2 (6 bases). CDR1 and CDR2 (germline): MDHEN, SYDVKM. This CDR3 spans 18 amino acids. The CDR3 here is CASGSPIAEKSSYNEQSF. In DNA form, the CDR3 reads TGTGCCAGCGGTTCCCCCATAGCGGAGAAGAGTTCCTACAATGAGCAGTCCTTC.

The J gene is TRBJ1-1, the V gene TRBV20-1, with TRBD1 matching 9 bases. Germline CDR1 is DFQATT and CDR2 is SNEGSKA (reference sequence). The CDR3 totals 14 residues. The trim removed 7 bases at V and 7 bases at J, leaving 13 bases unmatched. The CDR3 here is CSVFKPGQGNEAFF. CDR3 nucleotide sequence: TGCAGTGTGTTTAAGCCGGGACAGGGCAATGAAGCTTTCTTT.

The rearrangement joins TRBV29-1 to TRBJ2-2; D is undetermined. Trimming removed 4 bases from V and 8 bases from J, with 14 bases in between. The CDR3 has 13 amino acids. CDR1 SQVTM and CDR2 ANQGSEA come from the germline V gene. This CDR3 is CSVVEERTGELFF. The CDR3, as DNA: TGCAGCGTTGTAGAGGAGAGGACGGGGGAGCTGTTTTTT.

On this clonotype itself: This may be a read error: a much more frequent sequence differs by one nucleotide. This rearrangement joins TRBV5-1 to TRBJ1-4, with a tentative D call TRBD1 (5 bases). The CDR3 consists of 16 residues. Germline loops: CDR1 SGHRS, CDR2 YFSETQ. In nucleotides, the CDR3 is TGCGCCAGCAGCTTGGACTTCGGGGGTACTAATGAAAAACTGTATTTT. The encoded protein is CASSLDFGGTNEKLYF.

On this clonotype: This sequence may be a read error, since a much larger clone differs from it by one base. The chain carries TRBV12-5 and TRBJ1-1; no clear D. Germline loops: CDR1 LGHNT, CDR2 FRNRAP. This CDR3 is 15 amino acids long. CDR3 in DNA: TGTGCTAATGGTTTGGTGCTTCCAGAGAACACTGAAGCTTTCTTT. This encodes CANGLVLPENTEAFF.

This clonotype was seen a single time. The germline gene is not matched at one end of the junction; a read error may be the cause. The V call is TRBV11-3, the J call TRBJ2-2; perhaps TRBD1 as D (6 bases). This CDR3 is built from 15 residues. In germline, CDR1 is SGHNT, CDR2 YENEEA. The CDR3 DNA is TGTGCCAGCAGCCCGGGACATGGAAACACCGGGGAGTTGTTTTTT. Encoded protein: CASSPGHGNTGELFF.

For the CDR3, the DNA is TGTGCCAGCAGTGGTGGTAATTCACAGGGGATCAATGGCTACACCTTC. This encodes CASSGGNSQGINGYTF. The rearrangement uses TRBV6-1 and TRBJ1-2, with TRBD1 identical over 7 bases. After removal of 4 bases from V and 6 bases from J, the junction contained 14 bases not matched to a gene. This CDR3 has 16 amino acids. Germline V CDR1 and CDR2: MNHNS, SASEGT.

On this clonotype itself: A clone one base away is much larger, so this may be a read error. The chain recombines TRBV20-1 with TRBJ2-7, with 9 bases fitting TRBD1. The CDR3 sequence is 15 residues long. Looked up from germline, CDR1 is DFQATT and CDR2 is SNEGSKA (reference sequence). CDR3 sequence (DNA): TGCAGTGTTAGAAGGTCAGGGGGACAGGGTAACGAGCAGTACTTC. Protein: CSVRRSGGQGNEQYF.

A word on this clonotype: An end of the junction differs from the germline gene, which may be a read error. J is TRBJ1-1 and V is TRBV11-2; no firm D call. The CDR3 length is 14 residues. CDR1 and CDR2 (germline): SGHAT, FQNNGV. CDR3 DNA sequence: TGTGCCAGCGGCTTAGATCTTGGACTTACTGAAGCTTTCTTT. Encoded protein: CASGLDLGLTEAFF.

V gene TRBV20-1 combines with J gene TRBJ2-1, with TRBD2 identical over 8 bases. Per germline, CDR1 DFQATT and CDR2 SNEGSKA (reference sequence). The CDR3 is 12 amino acids. Trimming cost V 6 bases and J 11 bases; bases outside gene matches: 9. The CDR3 sequence is CSAATSVYKQFF. In DNA, the CDR3 is TGCAGTGCCGCGACTAGCGTTTACAAGCAGTTCTTC.

J is TRBJ1-5 and V is TRBV5-1; D uncertain. V dropped 0 bases and J dropped 3 bases, with 7 bases sitting between them. The CDR3 is 14 amino acids. Germline assignment: CDR1 SGHRS and CDR2 YFSETQ. The CDR3 protein is CASSLEGINQPQHF. The CDR3 nucleotides read TGCGCCAGCAGCTTGGAAGGTATCAATCAGCCCCAGCATTTT.

As regards this clonotype: The junction shows a germline mismatch at one end, possibly a read error. The rearrangement joins TRBV11-3 to TRBJ2-2; 8 nucleotides line up with TRBD1. The V gene's germline CDR1 is SGHNT and CDR2 YENEEA. The CDR3 consists of 14 residues. The CDR3 sequence is CAGSSRTGKGELFF. The CDR3 DNA sequence: TGTGCCGGCAGCTCTCGGACAGGGAAGGGGGAGCTCTTTTTT.

V and J are TRBV29-1 and TRBJ1-4; D gene unclear. CDR1 and CDR2 from the germline V gene are SQVTM and ANQGSEA. Between the trimmed V and J ends, which lost 7 bases and 8 bases, there was a span of 14 bases. The CDR3 extends over 12 amino acids. CDR3 DNA: TGCAGCGAACCGGGTCTGGGGGAAAAACTGTTTTTT. Its translation is CSEPGLGEKLFF.

Only a few counts were recorded for this clonotype. Just one base apart from a much larger clone, this may be a read error. The V and J genes are TRBV6-2 or TRBV6-3 and TRBJ1-4, with 7 bases identical to TRBD1. Germline CDR1 reads MNHEY; CDR2 reads SVGEGT. The CDR3 loop spans 14 amino acids. The CDR3 here is CANSYSGTVEKLFF. CDR3 DNA: TGTGCCAACAGTTACTCCGGGACAGTGGAAAAACTGTTTTTT.

The rearrangement links TRBV20-1 to TRBJ2-1, with D possibly matching TRBD2 (6 bases). The germline V gene encodes CDR1 DFQATT and CDR2 SNEGSKA (reference sequence). The CDR3 totals 14 residues. Trimming stripped 6 bases from V and 7 bases from J, with 19 bases between. The CDR3 loop is CSALAVAKYNEQFF. CDR3 nucleotides: TGCAGTGCATTAGCGGTAGCGAAGTATAATGAGCAGTTCTTC.

This chain links TRBV20-1 with TRBJ2-3; D is unclear. V was shortened by 1 base and J by 8 bases, with 16 bases between the two germline ends. The CDR3 consists of 14 residues. Germline V gene data show CDR1 as DFQATT and CDR2 as SNEGSKA (reference sequence). CDR3 DNA: TGCAGTGCTAGAGTAGGGTTGGGCATAAGTACGCAGTATTTT. This encodes CSARVGLGISTQYF.

About this clonotype: This clone may be a read error of a much larger clone one base away. The gene calls are TRBV4-3 and TRBJ1-4, with D unresolved. The CDR3 is 14 residues long. Germline loops: CDR1 LGHNA, CDR2 YSLEER. CDR3 amino acids: CVSSQERSNEKLFF. DNA for the CDR3: TGCGTCAGCAGCCAAGAGAGGAGTAATGAAAAACTGTTTTTT.

This clonotype was seen a handful of times. This chain connects TRBV20-1 to TRBJ1-6; TRBD1 matches at 7 bases. Unmatched junction bases numbered 9, after V lost 0 bases and J lost 10 bases. The CDR3 extends over 15 amino acids. Germline loops: CDR1 DFQATT, CDR2 SNEGSKA (reference sequence). CDR3 nucleotides: TGCAGTGCTAGAGATCTCGACAGGGACGGCTCACCCCTCCACTTT. Its protein is CSARDLDRDGSPLHF.

The chain employs TRBV12-3 or TRBV12-4 and TRBJ1-5; 7 nucleotides agree with TRBD1. Trimming cost V 7 bases and J 6 bases; bases outside gene matches: 18. This CDR3 spans 17 amino acids. CDR3 coding DNA: TGTGCCAGCAATCACAGTGCTAGGGGGCGATCGAGTCAGCCCCAGCATTTT. It specifies CASNHSARGRSSQPQHF.

About this clonotype itself: It may be a read error: a sequence one base away is much more abundant. This chain uses TRBV24-1 with TRBJ2-2; maybe TRBD2 (5 bases). This CDR3 spans 12 amino acids. Germline V CDR1 and CDR2: KGHDR, SFDVKD. CDR3 in amino acids: CATGHNTGEQFF. Written as DNA, the CDR3 is TGTGCCACCGGGCACAACACCGGGGAGCAGTTTTTT.

In this sample, this clonotype turned up a few times. A read error may be the cause here, since a much bigger clone is one base away. V usage is TRBV20-1 and J usage is TRBJ2-2, with 7 nucleotides matching TRBD2. The trim removed 1 base at V and 0 bases at J, leaving 17 bases unmatched. Germline CDR1 DFQATT, CDR2 SNEGSKA (reference sequence). This CDR3 has 20 amino acids. The CDR3 region is CSARGTGTKAIDANTGELFF. Written as DNA, the CDR3 is TGCAGTGCTAGAGGTACCGGGACTAAGGCAATTGACGCGAACACCGGGGAGCTGTTTTTT.